This T cell receptor (beta chain) emerged from a study of cytomegalovirus exposure and HLA in healthy donors. PCR employed 60 Vbeta and 13 Jbeta primers. Clones were sequenced by immunoSEQ multiplex PCR, and TCRdb holds only the in-frame ones, with some missing. Of around 100,000 clones detected, around 80% appear once; the ten largest clones hold around 14%. Looked up from germline, CDR1 is LGHNA and CDR2 is YSLEER. The CDR3 has 17 residues. The trim removed 1 base at V and 5 bases at J, leaving 10 bases unmatched. Concerning this clone itself: The antigen is undetermined.

Broader study findings: In an earlier analysis, most TCR beta V segments were productive about 87% or about 30% of the time. Presence/absence analyses rested on an assumption that sequencing depth was roughly uniform across donors. In a later analysis, the majority of CMV-associated beta chains seemingly showed HLA restriction.

Sequenced material: PBMCs. The chain recombines TRBV4-3 with TRBJ2-5; 10 bases map to TRBD2. The origin of this receptor is a male donor in good health and CMV-seropositive. CDR3 bases: TGCGCCAGCAGCCAAGGAGGAGCGGGGGGGCTTTGGGAGACCCAGTACTTC. Translated: CASSQGGAGGLWETQYF.